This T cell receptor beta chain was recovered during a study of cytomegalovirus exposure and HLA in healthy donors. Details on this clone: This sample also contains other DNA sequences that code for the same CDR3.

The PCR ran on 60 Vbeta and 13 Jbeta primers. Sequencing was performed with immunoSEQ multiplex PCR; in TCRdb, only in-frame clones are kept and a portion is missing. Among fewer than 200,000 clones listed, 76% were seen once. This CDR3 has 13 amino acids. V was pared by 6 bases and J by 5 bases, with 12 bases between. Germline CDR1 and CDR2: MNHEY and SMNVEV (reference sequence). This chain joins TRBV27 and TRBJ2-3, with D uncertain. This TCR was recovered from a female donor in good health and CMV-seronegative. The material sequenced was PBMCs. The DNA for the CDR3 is TGTGCCAGCAGCTCCAGACTGTTAGATACGCAGTATTTT. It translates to CASSSRLLDTQYF.